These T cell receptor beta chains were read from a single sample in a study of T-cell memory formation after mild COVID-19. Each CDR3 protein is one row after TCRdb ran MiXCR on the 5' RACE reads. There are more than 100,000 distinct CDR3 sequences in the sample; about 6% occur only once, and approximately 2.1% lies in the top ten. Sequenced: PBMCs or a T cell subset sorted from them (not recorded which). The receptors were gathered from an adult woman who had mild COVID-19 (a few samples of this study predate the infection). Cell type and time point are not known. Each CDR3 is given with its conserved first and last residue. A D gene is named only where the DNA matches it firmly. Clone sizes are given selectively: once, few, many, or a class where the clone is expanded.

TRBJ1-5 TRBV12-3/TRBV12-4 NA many TGTGCCAGCAGTCCTCGCTCCGGGACCTTGAATCAGCCCCAGCATTTT CASSPRSGTLNQPQHF
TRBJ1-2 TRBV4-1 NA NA TGCGCCAGCAGCCCCCGGGAAGGAAAGAGTTATCATGGCTACACCTTC CASSPREGKSYHGYTF
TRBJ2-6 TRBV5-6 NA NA TGTGCCAGCAGCTTGGAGGCTGGGGCCAACGTCCTGACTTTC CASSLEAGANVLTF
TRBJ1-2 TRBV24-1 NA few TGTGCCACCGCCGGTCGCGGGGGCGGGATCTATGGCTACACCTTC CATAGRGGGIYGYTF
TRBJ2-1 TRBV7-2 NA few TGTGCCAGCAGCCCTAGTCGGACAGCCGGCAATGAGCAGTTCTTC CASSPSRTAGNEQFF
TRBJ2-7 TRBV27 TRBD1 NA TGTGCCAGCAGTTTAGGGGACAGAAGGTACGAGCAGTACTTC CASSLGDRRYEQYF
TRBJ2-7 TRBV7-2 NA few TGTGCCAGCAGCTTGGCGGGCCACGAGCAGTACTTC CASSLAGHEQYF
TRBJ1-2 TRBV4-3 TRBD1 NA TGCGCCAGCAGCCCTGACAGGGGATCTCGCGGCTACACCTTC CASSPDRGSRGYTF
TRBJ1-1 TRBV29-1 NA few TGCAGCGTTGACCGGTCGAACACTGAAGCTTTCTTT CSVDRSNTEAFF
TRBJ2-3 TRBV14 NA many TGTGCCAGCAGCCAACTCACAGGAGTGGATACGCAGTATTTT CASSQLTGVDTQYF
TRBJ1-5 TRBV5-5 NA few TGTGCCAGCAGCTTGAATTCGGTGGTTAATCAGCCCCAGCATTTT CASSLNSVVNQPQHF
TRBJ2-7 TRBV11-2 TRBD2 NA TGTGCCAGCAGCTTAAGACTAGCGGGGTATTACGAGCAGTACTTC CASSLRLAGYYEQYF
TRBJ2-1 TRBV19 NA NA TGTGCCAGTAGTATTGTGGCCCCCTACAATGAGCAGTTCTTC CASSIVAPYNEQFF
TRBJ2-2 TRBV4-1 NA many TGCGCCAGCAGCCAAGGACACAATGGGGACACCGGGGAGCTGTTTTTT CASSQGHNGDTGELFF
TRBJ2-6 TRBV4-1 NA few TGCGCCAGCAGCCAGGGGGGCTCTGGGGCCAACGTCCTGACTTTC CASSQGGSGANVLTF
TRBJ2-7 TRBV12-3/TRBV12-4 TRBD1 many TGTGCCAGCAGCCCGGGACAGGCACGCGAGCAGTACTTC CASSPGQAREQYF
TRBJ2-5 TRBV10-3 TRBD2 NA TGTGCCATCAGTGCCCCCCGGACTAGCGGGGATACCCAAGAGACCCAGTACTTC CAISAPRTSGDTQETQYF
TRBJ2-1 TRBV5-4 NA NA TGTGCCAGCAGCTTGATGGGCCGCCAGGGCAATGAGCAGTTCTTC CASSLMGRQGNEQFF
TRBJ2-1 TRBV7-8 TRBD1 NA TGTGCCAGCAGCCCGCAGGGGGTTGGTGAGCAGTTCTTC CASSPQGVGEQFF
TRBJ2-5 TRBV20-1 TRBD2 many TGCAGTGCTAGCAAGGGCGGGAGGGTGGAGACCCAGTACTTC CSASKGGRVETQYF
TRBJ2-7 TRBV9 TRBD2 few TGTGCCAGCGGGGGACTAGCGGGGGGTATCAACGAGCAGTACTTC CASGGLAGGINEQYF
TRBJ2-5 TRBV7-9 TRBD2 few TGTGCCAGCAGTACCATAGCGGGAGCATCGGAGACCCAGTACTTC CASSTIAGASETQYF
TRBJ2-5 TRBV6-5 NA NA TGTGCCAGCAGTTACTCTATCATAGAGACCCAGTACTTC CASSYSIIETQYF
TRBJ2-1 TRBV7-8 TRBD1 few TGTGCCAGCAGATCCGGGACAGGGTACAATGAGCAGTTCTTC CASRSGTGYNEQFF
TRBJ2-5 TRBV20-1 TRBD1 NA TGCAGTGCTTCCGCGCCCGGGACAGCCCAAGAGACCCAGTACTTC CSASAPGTAQETQYF
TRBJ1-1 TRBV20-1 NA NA TGCAGTGCCCAGGAGCAGGGGACCACTGAAGCTTTCTTT CSAQEQGTTEAFF
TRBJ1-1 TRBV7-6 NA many TGTGCCAGCAGCTTAGCCGGCCAGGGGAACACTGAAGCTTTCTTT CASSLAGQGNTEAFF
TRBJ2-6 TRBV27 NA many TGTGCCAGCAGTCGTTACTCTGGGGCCAACGTCCTGACTTTC CASSRYSGANVLTF